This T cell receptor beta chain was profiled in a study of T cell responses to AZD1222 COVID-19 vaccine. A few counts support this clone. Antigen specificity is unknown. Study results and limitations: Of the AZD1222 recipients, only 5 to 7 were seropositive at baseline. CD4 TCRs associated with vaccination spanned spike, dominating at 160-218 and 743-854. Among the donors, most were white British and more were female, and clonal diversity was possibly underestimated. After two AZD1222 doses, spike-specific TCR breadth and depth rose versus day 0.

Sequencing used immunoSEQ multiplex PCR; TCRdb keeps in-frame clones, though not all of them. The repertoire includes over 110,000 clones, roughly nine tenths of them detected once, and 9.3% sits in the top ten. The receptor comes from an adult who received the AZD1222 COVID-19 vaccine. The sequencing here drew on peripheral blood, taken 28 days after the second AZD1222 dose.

CDR3 sequence: CASSPWGANQPQHF. The CDR3 DNA sequence: TGTGCCAGCAGCCCCTGGGGAGCCAATCAGCCCCAGCATTTT. V usage is TRBV3-1 (or the pseudogene TRBV3-2) and J usage is TRBJ1-5; D gene ambiguous. Germline V gene sequence: CDR1 LGHDT, CDR2 YNNKEL (reference sequence). The V end lost 4 bases, the J end lost 3 bases, and 10 bases lay between the germline ends. The CDR3 runs to 14 residues.